Shown below are 7 T cell receptor beta chains from a single sample sequenced in a study of blood T cell repertoires in COVID-19. Sequencing used immunoSEQ multiplex PCR; TCRdb keeps in-frame clones, though not all of them. The table records hundreds of thousands of clones, approximately 85% of them present only once. Material: peripheral blood. The receptors were sampled from a young man with active or convalescent COVID-19.

V and J are TRBV5-4 and TRBJ2-5, with D uncertain. V was trimmed by 4 bases and J by 1 base, leaving 17 bases between them. CDR1 is SGHNT, CDR2 YYREEE, per germline (reference sequence). This CDR3 region has 16 residues. In DNA form, the CDR3 reads TGTGCCAGCAGCCCCTATGGCAGGATCGTCCAAGAGACCCAGTACTTC. It codes for CASSPYGRIVQETQYF.

This clone was observed a handful of times. The chain couples TRBV9 to TRBJ2-7; D uncertain. V shed 0 bases and J shed 5 bases, with 12 bases lying between them. The germline gives CDR1 SGDLS, CDR2 YYNGEE. The CDR3 loop spans 14 amino acids. The CDR3 nucleotides read TGTGCCAGCAGCGTAGGGTGGGCCCCTCACGAGCAGTACTTC. Amino acids: CASSVGWAPHEQYF.

As DNA, the CDR3 is TGTGCCAGCAGCCCGAGGGACAGGGTTACAGATACGCAGTATTTT. Its translation is CASSPRDRVTDTQYF. This chain uses TRBV7-9 with TRBJ2-3; 9 positions match TRBD1. V was pared by 5 bases and J by 3 bases, with 6 bases of the junction left unmatched. CDR1 and CDR2 from the germline V gene are SEHNR and FQNEAQ (reference sequence). The CDR3 has 15 residues.

The chain joins TRBV18 to TRBJ1-5, with D tentatively TRBD1 (6 bases). Germline CDR1 reads KGHSH; CDR2 reads LQKENI. V was cut by 6 bases and J by 0 bases, with 9 bases left in between. This CDR3 comprises 14 residues. CDR3 region: CASSGQNSNQPQHF. The CDR3 DNA sequence: TGTGCCAGCTCGGGACAAAATAGCAATCAGCCCCAGCATTTT.

The CDR3 sequence is CASSSRSNYGYTF. The DNA for the CDR3 is TGCGCCAGCAGCAGCCGGAGTAACTATGGCTACACCTTC. This rearrangement joins TRBV5-1 to TRBJ1-2; D is undetermined. CDR1 is SGHRS, CDR2 YFSETQ, per germline. The V end lost 4 bases, the J end lost 1 base, and 8 bases lay between the germline ends. The CDR3 loop spans 13 amino acids.

Only one count was recorded for this clone. This sequence joins TRBV5-1 and TRBJ2-1; 7 bases fit TRBD1. Germline V CDR1 and CDR2: SGHRS, YFSETQ. V trimming: 1 base; J trimming: 6 bases; junction bases outside the gene matches: 7. The CDR3 loop spans 15 amino acids. For the CDR3, the DNA is TGCGCCAGCAGCTTGAGACAGGGCCAGATCAATGAGCAGTTCTTC. It translates to CASSLRQGQINEQFF.

In this sample, this clone turned up a few times. The chain carries TRBV6-5 and TRBJ2-3, with D maybe TRBD1 (6 bases). V was trimmed by 2 bases and J by 4 bases, leaving 7 bases between them. The CDR3 is 13 residues long. The germline CDR1 and CDR2 sequences are MNHEY and SVGAGI. As DNA, the CDR3 is TGTGCCAGCAGTTACGCAGGGGCAGATACGCAGTATTTT. Its translation is CASSYAGADTQYF.